This T cell receptor beta chain was captured by sequencing in a study of cytomegalovirus exposure and HLA in healthy donors (dated by TCRdb to about 2017). Regarding the study in general: An earlier analysis of roughly 500 of the donors reported approximately 300 Gb of sequence data and about 100 million unique TCR beta sequences from 150 million to 200 million T cells. Donor age, sex, ethnicity and CMV serostatus were compiled together with the repertoire data. Roughly 5 DR-DQ haplotypes were handled as single units for association and clustering because linkage in the cohort was strong. On average, around 240,000 unique TCR beta nucleotide sequences were sequenced per donor among a few hundred genotyped donors of the cohort, with roughly 19% of those sequences being non-productive. Among the roughly 400 genotyped donors, under 90% belonged to the genetic ancestry cluster associated with self-reported Caucasian donors. To decide whether each TCR beta V gene segment behaved as functional or pseudogenic, an earlier analysis of some 600 of the donors relied on high-throughput TCR beta sequencing. To predict cytomegalovirus infection status, the study combined high-throughput TCR immunosequencing, statistical association of individual TCRs with disease status, and machine learning. A later genetic analysis used genome-wide SNP genotypes for about 60% of the roughly 670 donors, treating that subset as a discovery cohort. Besides the first cohort of 550 to 750 subjects, a separate validation cohort made up of 120 different subjects was used. The later analysis used no new phenotypic data to find candidate immune exposures, relying instead on TCR beta sequences and their occurrence across donors. The number of donors typed differed by locus, with roughly 629-640 for A, B, C, DRB1 and DQB1, approximately 500 for DQA1, some 570 for DPA1, and approximately 470 for DPB1. Every discovery cohort repertoire had been produced on one sequencing platform. The study profiled the T cell repertoires of hundreds of subjects by immunosequencing and related them to cytomegalovirus serostatus. Both class I and class II loci were covered by HLA typing, at four-digit resolution. The study aimed to test whether signatures of past pathogen exposure could be identified by cataloging public T cell receptors. An early release that covered several hundred HLA-typed donors contained around 330 gigabases of sequencing data and tens of millions of unique TCR sequences. To study patterns of TCR occurrence, a later analysis re-analyzed previously published TCR beta repertoires from 550 to 800 donors and added high-resolution HLA genotyping. General findings and caveats noted by the study authors: The cohort was sequenced for TCR beta chains only, and without alpha or paired-chain data the features that could be detected were limited. When HLA alleles, especially DR and DQ, strongly co-occurred, attributing TCR associations to individual alleles was difficult. In vitro tests confirmed that a few of the cytomegalovirus-associated TCR beta chains recognize cytomegalovirus antigens. In an earlier analysis of about 540 of the donors, most TCR beta V segments were observed in productive rearrangements about 87% or about 30% of the time, broadly matching IMGT annotations. Immune exposure information for the cohort was limited to CMV serostatus. Roughly uniform sequencing depth across donors was assumed in presence/absence analyses, although this assumption may not hold. The study listed 164 TCR beta chains as associated with cytomegalovirus. Because counts were too low, seventeen rarely observed V segments, including chromosome 9 orphons, were excluded from the earlier analysis of 587 of the donors. A further reported finding was that TCR beta sequences accurately predicted the HLA-A and HLA-B alleles for most subjects in the first cohort. In a later analysis, HLA-associated TCR beta chains were found to be more clonally expanded and to have lower generation probabilities than equally common non-associated chains. Correlated functional status among segregating V segments might reflect linkage disequilibrium, but an unknown experimental factor could not be ruled out. In a later genetic analysis, a missense DCLRE1C variant was associated with V-gene and J-gene trimming of TCR beta chains, and the association was replicated in an independent cohort. According to a later analysis, parvovirus B19, influenza, CMV and Epstein-Barr virus appeared linked to several top co-occurrence clusters. According to the authors, the approach could potentially be generalized to other disease states and immunological phenotypes. Because HLA typing was missing for some donors at each locus, association tests included only the typed subset. A later analysis associated around 16,000 TCR beta sequences with specific HLA alleles at a false discovery rate of 0.05. A later analysis found that most CMV-associated TCR beta chains appeared HLA-restricted, with HLA associations seemingly driven largely by CMV exposure. Most TCR sequences were seen in very few donors, while some public TCRs were found in many individuals. In a later analysis, the rate of TCR association differed among HLA loci, with DRB1 alleles having the most associated TCRs and HLA-C alleles having the fewest. In a later genetic analysis, fewer N-insertions in productive TCRs were reported among donors in an Asian-associated ancestry cluster than the 666-donor mean. A cluster of highly shared sequence variants was judged likely to be a technical artifact of the sequencing pipeline. The classifier was reported to diagnose cytomegalovirus status with high specificity and sensitivity in both the original cohort and the validation cohort.

To note about this clone: There is no known antigen for this receptor. The input lacks base qualities; no much larger clone sits a single base away.

Library creation used the immunoSEQ multiplex PCR assay. The multiplex PCR relied on a mix of 60 forward primers for TCR Vbeta segments and 13 reverse primers for TCR Jbeta segments. Amplification of the CDR3 region of rearranged TCR beta genes was performed with a multiplex PCR assay on genomic DNA. Amplified TCR beta libraries were sequenced as 87-base-pair reads on the Illumina HiSeq System. The original methods were these. A later analysis tallied 75 million to 95 million unique TCR beta chains across the approximately 670 repertoires, and approximately 12 million of those chains were shared by two or more donors. To remove PCR and sequencing errors, raw reads were error-corrected and collapsed into unique sequences using a nearest-neighbor algorithm that merged closely related sequences. V, D and J gene segments were assigned by aligning CDR3 sequences to IMGT reference sequences. For a sequence to be retained, a match of at least six nucleotides was required to both a V gene segment and a J gene segment. Rearrangements were called productive when the CDR3 lacked stop codons and stayed in frame with V and J; all others were non-productive. Following IMGT convention, CDR3 was defined as the stretch from the second conserved V-encoded cysteine to the conserved J-encoded phenylalanine. The earlier analysis of about 620 of the donors excluded sequences that lacked an unambiguous match to a single V gene segment. In an earlier analysis of several hundred of the donors, V segments were called functional above 56.7% productive rearrangements and were called segregating when the between-donor standard deviation exceeded 5%. To diagnose cytomegalovirus status from the catalog of TCR beta chain sequences, a statistical classification framework was built. In a later analysis, V and J genes were assigned by comparing TCR nucleotide sequences against IMGT/GENE-DB human TR gene sequences. Using the TCRdist pipeline, a later analysis assigned CDR3 sequences along with most-parsimonious VDJ recombination scenarios. In a later analysis, each TCR beta chain was defined by its CDR3 amino acid sequence together with its V-gene family, and reads without a unique V-gene family were excluded. As a way to deal with suspected cross-contamination and a sequencing artifact, a later analysis dropped approximately 590 nucleotide sequences that were highly shared and had low generation probability. In a later analysis, a clonal expansion index was calculated for each public chain from normalized within-repertoire ranks of inferred template counts. In a later analysis, generation probabilities were computed using a VDJ recombination model fitted to out-of-frame rearrangements, and the results were checked against IGoR. In a later analysis, TCR-TCR, TCR-HLA and TCR-CMV co-occurrence was scored with hypergeometric tests, and a repertoire-size bias correction was applied to TCR pairs. To estimate false discovery rates, a later analysis permuted the HLA or CMV assignments 20 times. In a later analysis, co-occurring TCRs were grouped using DBSCAN, and TCRdist sequence similarity was added for clustering within HLA-allele-positive subsets. For co-occurrence clustering, repertoires with fewer than 30,000 or more than 120,000 public chains were excluded, along with roughly 5 repertoires with anomalous nucleotide sharing. TCRdb's version of the immuneACCESS table is confined to in-frame rearrangements and falls short of the full clone set. An unresolved V gene accounts for under half of the shortfall where checked; the remainder is of unknown origin. V and J calls and clone size are given by that table; D and trimming were obtained from the DNA. Counted in this sample were 150,000 or so clones; roughly 80% of them appeared once. The top ten hold 3.3% of the sample.

The cohort consisted of approximately 670 healthy bone marrow donors. All cohort members were sampled while nominally healthy, although unrecorded immune exposures were likely present. The donor tested CMV seronegative and was one of the 352 seronegative cohort members. A peripheral blood sample was collected from each donor, and TCR beta sequencing was performed on peripheral blood mononuclear cells. The Qiagen DNeasy Blood Extraction Kit was used to extract genomic DNA from the blood cell samples. The receptor comes from a man in his forties in good health and CMV-seronegative. What was sequenced was PBMCs.

The DNA sequence reads TGCGCCAGCAGCCCGCAGGGGGCTTCCTACGAGCAGTACTTC. It encodes CASSPQGASYEQYF. The chain is encoded by TRBV4-1 joined to TRBJ2-7, and 8 junctional nucleotides match TRBD1. The CDR3 measures 14 amino acids from cysteine to phenylalanine. CDR3 DNA is the only sequence kept; it has 42 bases, read in frame from the first base. Per the germline V gene, MGHRA is the CDR1 and YSYEKL is the CDR2. Clipping removes 4 bases from V and 1 base from J, with 3 as the unmatched junction base count.